This T cell receptor beta chain stems from a study of T cell clonality in common variable immunodeficiency. Overall study results and limits: In common variable immunodeficiency, TCR beta chains reportedly carried fewer deletions and N-nucleotide insertions. CVID subjects shared fewer TCRbeta clones than healthy controls did.

Replacement immunoglobulin had been given to every CVID subject for at least one year. CVID subjects were neither ill nor on immunomodulatory or immunosuppressive medication at sampling. Repertoires were generated with immunoSEQ multiplex PCR, while TCRdb's copy carries only in-frame clones and drops some. The profile covers about 33,000 clones, none occurring a single time. The germline CDR1 and CDR2 sequences are SGHVS and FNYEAQ. With 8 bases removed from V and 7 bases from J, the gap between germline ends came to 14 bases. The CDR3 is 12 amino acids. As concerns this clone: Antigen unknown. The read finishes 3 residues shy of the CDR3 end, and the germline J gene is used to complete it. This CDR3 is also generated by other DNA sequences in the sample.

This chain uses TRBV7-6 with TRBJ1-2; D is possibly TRBD1 (5 bases). Source material: peripheral blood mononuclear cells. This receptor was identified in a human donor with common variable immunodeficiency. Incomplete CDR3 DNA: TGTGCCAGCGGAGGGGCGCCGGGTGGC. Amino acids: CASGGAPGG. The full-length CDR3 reads as CASGGAPGGYTF.